This TCR beta chain comes out of a study of blood T cell repertoires in COVID-19. The ends lost 6 bases at V and 5 bases at J; junction bases unmatched: 14. The CDR3 spans 17 residues. Germline V CDR1 and CDR2: KGHSH, LQKENI. TCRdb's copy holds only in-frame clones and misses some; the assay was immunoSEQ multiplex PCR. The sample contains about 130,000 clones, about 86% of which appear only once. The source material was PBMCs or T cells enriched from blood (not recorded which). This chain joins TRBV18 and TRBJ1-5, with TRBD1 identical over 9 bases. The receptor's source is a woman between 45 and 65 years old who had recovered from COVID-19. The CDR3 is CASSQLSGTGMDQPQHF. In DNA, the CDR3 is TGTGCCAGCTCTCAACTGTCCGGGACAGGGATGGATCAGCCCCAGCATTTT.